This is a list of T cell receptor beta chains from one sample in a study of cytomegalovirus exposure and HLA in healthy donors. Produced via immunoSEQ multiplex PCR; TCRdb's table is partial and in-frame only. Of about 120,000 clones listed, 81% are singletons. Sequenced: PBMCs. All receptors come from a man aged 40-55 years in good health and CMV-seronegative. CDR3s include the opening cysteine and the closing phenylalanine or tryptophan. The D gene is left open where the match is weak. Not all rows give a size; the values are once, few, many and, for expanded clones, a class.

v_call	d_call	clone_size	j_call	cdr3_nt	cdr3_aa
TRBV9	NA	NA	TRBJ2-3	TGTGCCAGCAGCGTAGCCCAAAGCACAGATACGCAGTATTTT	CASSVAQSTDTQYF
TRBV11-2	NA	few	TRBJ1-1	TGTGCCAGCAGCTTTCGGGGGAACGTGAACACTGAAGCTTTCTTT	CASSFRGNVNTEAFF
TRBV28	NA	NA	TRBJ2-2	TGTGCCTCCTCCGGGACGGGAGCTTACACCGGGGAGCTGTTTTTT	CASSGTGAYTGELFF
TRBV19	TRBD1	NA	TRBJ1-3	TGTGCCAGTAGTCCGGGACAGGGACGGTCTGGAAACACCATATATTTT	CASSPGQGRSGNTIYF
TRBV5-4	TRBD2	NA	TRBJ2-3	TGTGCCAGCAGCGCTAGCGGGGGGTTAGGAGATACGCAGTATTTT	CASSASGGLGDTQYF
TRBV7-9	NA	NA	TRBJ2-2	TGTGCCAGCAGCTTAGAAGGGGCCGGGGAGCTGTTTTTT	CASSLEGAGELFF
TRBV7-9	TRBD2	NA	TRBJ2-7	TGTGCCAGCAGTTCCGGGTCAGGTGGGAGGGCAACCTACGAGCAGTACTTC	CASSSGSGGRATYEQYF
TRBV14	NA	once	TRBJ1-1	TGTGCCAGCAGCCCGAAAATGAGGGGGAGCACTGAAGCTTTCTTT	CASSPKMRGSTEAFF
TRBV7-2	NA	once	TRBJ1-2	TGTGCCAGCAGCCCCGGGAGAGGTTATGGCTACACCTTC	CASSPGRGYGYTF
TRBV28	NA	NA	TRBJ2-6	TGTGCCAGCAGTTTCATGGCAATTGGACAAACTGGGGCCAACGTCCTGACTTTC	CASSFMAIGQTGANVLTF
TRBV7-9	TRBD2	NA	TRBJ2-7	TGTGCCAGCAGCTGGACTAGCTCCATCTCCTACGAGCAGTACTTC	CASSWTSSISYEQYF
TRBV4-3	NA	few	TRBJ2-1	TGCGCCAGCAGCCAAGATTTTCGGGGGGCGGGGAATGAGCAGTTCTTC	CASSQDFRGAGNEQFF
TRBV7-8	NA	NA	TRBJ2-5	TGTGCCAGCAAGGGTATCGCGGGCCAAGAGACCCAGTACTTC	CASKGIAGQETQYF
TRBV5-3	NA	NA	TRBJ1-6	TGTGCCAGAGGACCGCCCGGGGGGGAGAGGGGTGTGTATTCACCCCTCCACTTT	CARGPPGGERGVYSPLHF
TRBV7-2	NA	NA	TRBJ2-3	TGTGCCAGCAGCCGGAACCAGGATGGCACAGATACGCAGTATTTT	CASSRNQDGTDTQYF
TRBV11-3	NA	NA	TRBJ2-1	TGTGCCAGCAGCTTAGGAAGCGTCACTAGTTACAATGAGCAGTTCTTC	CASSLGSVTSYNEQFF
TRBV5-4	NA	NA	TRBJ2-1	TGTGCCAGCAGCTTGGACCGGGACTCCTACAATGAGCAGTTCTTC	CASSLDRDSYNEQFF
TRBV28	TRBD1	NA	TRBJ1-2	TGTGCCAGCAGTTCAATGGCGATCCGGGACAGGCAGTTCTATGGCTACACCTTC	CASSSMAIRDRQFYGYTF
TRBV10-3	NA	NA	TRBJ1-5	TGTGCCATCAGTGAGTCGAGACTGAATCAGCCCCAGCATTTT	CAISESRLNQPQHF
TRBV9	TRBD1	NA	TRBJ1-2	TGTGCCAGCAGCGTAGAGCCAGGGGGCGCCTCGGTACATGGCTACACCTTC	CASSVEPGGASVHGYTF
TRBV5-4	NA	NA	TRBJ1-2	TGTGCCAGCAGCTTGGTGGGGGCCTCGCAGGCCGGCTACACCTTC	CASSLVGASQAGYTF
TRBV19	TRBD2	NA	TRBJ2-3	TGTGCCAGTAGTACTTGGGGGGGATCAGATACGCAGTATTTT	CASSTWGGSDTQYF
TRBV6-5	NA	NA	TRBJ1-1	TGTGCCAGCAGTTACTCGGGAGGGTCTGAAGCTTTCTTT	CASSYSGGSEAFF
TRBV5-1	NA	NA	TRBJ2-3	TGCGCCAGCAGCTTGGGGCGGGGCGGGGAGAGCACAGATACGCAGTATTTT	CASSLGRGGESTDTQYF
TRBV4-2	NA	few	TRBJ1-4	TGTGCCAGCAGCCAGGCGAAACAGGTCCAGGAAAAACTGTTTTTT	CASSQAKQVQEKLFF
TRBV29-1	TRBD2	NA	TRBJ2-5	TGCAGCGTTGCGGGCGGGGGGGATGAGACCCAGTACTTC	CSVAGGGDETQYF
TRBV9	NA	NA	TRBJ1-3	TGTGCCAGCAGCCCATTTTGGGCAGGAAGCTCCGGAAACACCATATATTTT	CASSPFWAGSSGNTIYF
TRBV5-5	NA	NA	TRBJ1-2	TGTGCCAGCAGCTCGACAGCTAGTCCGGGTGGCTACACCTTC	CASSSTASPGGYTF
TRBV14	NA	NA	TRBJ2-7	TGTGCCAGCAGCCAAGATGGGGCCGGGTTAAGGGAGCAGTACTTC	CASSQDGAGLREQYF
TRBV27	TRBD2	few	TRBJ2-7	TGTGCCAGCAGTTTAAGAATGGGACTAGCCTCCGAGCAGTACTTC	CASSLRMGLASEQYF
TRBV30	TRBD2	NA	TRBJ2-5	TGTGCCTGGACCGAACCCGGGGAGTGGGAGGGAAGACAAGAGACCCAGTACTTC	CAWTEPGEWEGRQETQYF
TRBV10-3	TRBD1	once	TRBJ2-2	TGTGCCATCAGTCCGGGACAGGGTTTGGCCGGGGAGCTGTTTTTT	CAISPGQGLAGELFF
TRBV9	NA	once	TRBJ1-5	TGTGCCAGCAGCTCGAGGGCCAATCAGCCCCAGCATTTT	CASSSRANQPQHF
TRBV7-7	NA	NA	TRBJ2-3	TGTGCCAGCAGCGACACCGGGACACCAGATACGCAGTATTTT	CASSDTGTPDTQYF
TRBV6-1	NA	NA	TRBJ2-1	TGTGCCAGCAGTGAAACTAGTTACAATGAGCAGTTCTTC	CASSETSYNEQFF
TRBV7-2	TRBD1	NA	TRBJ1-1	TGTGCCAGCAGCCCTCGACAGGGCTACATGAACACTGAAGCTTTCTTT	CASSPRQGYMNTEAFF
TRBV5-1	NA	NA	TRBJ2-1	TGCGCCAGCCACAGGGCTAACCCAGACAATGAGCAGTTCTTC	CASHRANPDNEQFF
TRBV25-1	NA	NA	TRBJ1-4	TGTGCCAGCAGTGAATGGTTCGGAGGTGAAAAACTGTTTTTT	CASSEWFGGEKLFF
TRBV2	NA	NA	TRBJ2-7	TGTGCCAGCAGTGAGGGGGCATACTACGAGCAGTACTTC	CASSEGAYYEQYF
TRBV28	NA	NA	TRBJ2-7	TGTGCCAGCAGTTCTCACAGGGATCGCTACTACGAGCAGTACTTC	CASSSHRDRYYEQYF
TRBV4-3	TRBD2	NA	TRBJ2-7	TGCGCCAGTGGGATGAAAGCGGGGATAACCTACGAGCAGTACTTC	CASGMKAGITYEQYF
TRBV18	NA	NA	TRBJ1-6	TGTGCCAGCTCCCAGGATACTGAAAATTCACCCCTCCACTTT	CASSQDTENSPLHF
TRBV2	TRBD1	NA	TRBJ1-5	TGTGCCAGCAGTGAAGGGTCAGGGGGCGGCCAGCCCCAGCATTTT	CASSEGSGGGQPQHF
TRBV14	NA	NA	TRBJ2-3	TGTGCCAGCAGCCCCTTGGGTGAACGAGGTACGCAGTATTTT	CASSPLGERGTQYF
TRBV28	TRBD1	NA	TRBJ1-2	TGTGCCAGCAGTTTAAGCGGGACAGGGGGCGCCTATGGCTACACCTTC	CASSLSGTGGAYGYTF
TRBV5-3	TRBD2	once	TRBJ2-1	TGTGCCAGAAGCCCGCGAGGTCGGGCTAGCGGGAGGTCGGTCTACAATGAGCAGTTCTTC	CARSPRGRASGRSVYNEQFF
TRBV4-2	NA	NA	TRBJ2-6	TGTGCCAGCAGCCCCCAGGGGGGACAGCTCTCTGGGGCCAACGGCCTGACTTTC	CASSPQGGQLSGANGLTF